This paragraph covers one TCR beta chain sequence. Antigen: not known. This entry belongs to a study of T cells in localized non-small cell lung cancer. General study findings and limits: Clonality peaked in uninvolved adjacent lung rather than tumor. Elevated blood T cell density was associated with longer overall survival. Turning up in adjacent lung were a median about 56 of the top 100 tumor clones.

Using immunoSEQ multiplex PCR, the repertoire was profiled, and TCRdb retains in-frame clones only, with some absent. Of some 130,000 clones listed, around 92% are singletons. Trimming cost V 8 bases and J 0 bases, with 17 bases left between them. This CDR3 has 15 amino acids. The germline V gene encodes CDR1 MDHEN and CDR2 SYDVKM. The material was peripheral blood, obtained before any cancer treatment. The J gene is TRBJ2-7, the V gene TRBV28, with D unclear. This receptor was taken from a female donor aged 60 or older with stage I lung adenocarcinoma. The CDR3 protein is CASPTHGWNSYEQYF. The DNA for the CDR3 is TGTGCCAGCCCCACCCACGGGTGGAACTCCTACGAGCAGTACTTC.